The rows below give T cell receptor beta chains drawn from one sample of a study of T cell responses to AZD1222 COVID-19 vaccine. TCRdb keeps only in-frame clones here, not all; method: immunoSEQ multiplex PCR. The sample holds under 200,000 clones; about 92% are singletons and the top ten take 1.3%. Sequences were derived from peripheral blood, sampled 28 days after the second AZD1222 dose. The receptors shown here come from an adult who received the AZD1222 COVID-19 vaccine. Each CDR3 is given with its conserved first and last residue. The D gene is left open where the match is weak. Clone size is shown for a subset of rows, as once, few, many or a class of expanded clone.

V	J	size	D	CDR3	DNA
TRBV7-2	TRBJ1-2	few	.	CASSSGHGASGYTF	TGTGCCAGCAGCTCGGGACACGGTGCTTCTGGCTACACCTTC
TRBV2	TRBJ1-2	once	TRBD1	CASRKWDSYGYTF	TGTGCCAGCAGGAAGTGGGACAGCTATGGCTACACCTTC
TRBV28	TRBJ2-2	.	.	CASSGEQRRAGELFF	TGTGCCAGCAGTGGGGAACAGCGACGGGCCGGGGAGCTGTTTTTT
TRBV19	TRBJ1-1	.	.	CASSLGGNTEAFF	TGTGCCAGTAGTCTCGGGGGGAACACTGAAGCTTTCTTT
TRBV6-5	TRBJ1-5	.	TRBD1	CASSIRTGVNQPQHF	TGTGCCAGCAGTATAAGGACAGGGGTCAATCAGCCCCAGCATTTT
TRBV28	TRBJ1-4	.	.	CASSYLGTNEKLFF	TGTGCCAGCAGTTATCTGGGGACTAATGAAAAACTGTTTTTT
TRBV2	TRBJ2-1	.	TRBD1	CASKGGIATYNEQFF	TGTGCCAGCAAAGGGGGCATCGCTACCTACAATGAGCAGTTCTTC
TRBV5-4	TRBJ1-1	.	TRBD1	CASSDQGEGNTEAFF	TGTGCCAGCAGCGACCAGGGGGAGGGGAACACTGAAGCTTTCTTT
TRBV6-5	TRBJ2-7	.	.	CASSRSTGYLDEQYF	TGTGCCAGCAGCCGTTCTACAGGGTATCTCGACGAGCAGTACTTC
TRBV29-1	TRBJ1-4	.	.	CSAVRDTSTNEKLFF	TGCAGCGCTGTCCGGGACACCTCAACTAATGAAAAACTGTTTTTT
TRBV19	TRBJ1-1	.	.	CASSSGTVNTEAFF	TGTGCCAGTAGTTCAGGGACGGTGAACACTGAAGCTTTCTTT
TRBV19	TRBJ1-6	.	.	CASSIGVGGSSPLHF	TGTGCCAGTAGTATCGGGGTTGGGGGGAGTTCACCCCTCCACTTT
TRBV25-1	TRBJ1-3	few	.	CASSEFGATGNTIYF	TGTGCCAGCAGTGAATTTGGGGCTACGGGAAACACCATATATTTT
TRBV19	TRBJ1-4	.	.	CASSIGRNNEKLFF	TGTGCCAGTAGTATCGGGCGGAATAATGAAAAACTGTTTTTT
TRBV2	TRBJ1-2	.	TRBD1	CASSEALQWDRGDYGYTF	TGTGCCAGCAGTGAAGCGCTTCAGTGGGACAGGGGAGACTATGGCTACACCTTC
TRBV19	TRBJ1-2	.	.	CASSPREPAGYTF	TGTGCCAGTAGTCCCCGGGAGCCTGCGGGCTACACCTTC
TRBV7-2	TRBJ1-1	.	.	CASSATGLTEAFF	TGTGCCAGCAGCGCGACAGGACTCACTGAAGCTTTCTTT
TRBV4-3	TRBJ1-2	.	.	CASSLFFHGQLNYGYTF	TGCGCCAGCAGCCTCTTCTTTCATGGGCAGCTTAACTATGGCTACACCTTC
TRBV4-2	TRBJ2-1	.	TRBD1	CASSQGQGSYNEQFF	TGTGCCAGCAGCCAGGGACAGGGCTCCTACAATGAGCAGTTCTTC
TRBV19	TRBJ1-4	.	.	CASSTPGATNEKLFF	TGTGCCAGTAGTACTCCGGGGGCAACTAATGAAAAACTGTTTTTT
TRBV28	TRBJ1-4	.	TRBD1	CASSPTLTPGGNEKLFF	TGTGCCAGCAGTCCCACCCTGACTCCAGGGGGGAATGAAAAACTGTTTTTT
TRBV13	TRBJ2-7	.	.	CASSLAAGEGYEQYF	TGTGCCAGCAGCTTAGCCGCAGGGGAAGGCTACGAGCAGTACTTC
TRBV27	TRBJ2-1	.	.	CASSPRVLANEQFF	TGTGCCAGCAGTCCCCGGGTACTAGCAAATGAGCAGTTCTTC
TRBV18	TRBJ2-1	.	TRBD2	CASSPPESSGGAGNEQFF	TGTGCCAGCTCACCACCGGAGAGTAGCGGGGGGGCAGGGAATGAGCAGTTCTTC
TRBV6-2/TRBV6-3	TRBJ2-7	.	TRBD2	CASSYSITSGMSYEQYF	TGTGCCAGCAGTTACTCGATCACTAGCGGAATGTCCTACGAGCAGTACTTC
TRBV19	TRBJ2-5	.	.	CASSIGPYSGTRTGTQYF	TGTGCCAGTAGTATAGGGCCCTATTCCGGGACCCGGACGGGGACCCAGTACTTC
TRBV28	TRBJ1-2	.	TRBD1	CAVQIQGERNVDGYTF	TGTGCCGTCCAAATCCAGGGGGAACGGAACGTAGACGGCTACACCTTC
TRBV11-3	TRBJ2-3	once	TRBD1	CASSLGDRPTDTQYF	TGTGCCAGCAGCTTAGGGGACAGGCCTACAGATACGCAGTATTTT
TRBV14	TRBJ1-6	.	TRBD1	CASSQGGTGYNSPLHF	TGTGCCAGCAGCCAAGGGGGGACAGGCTATAATTCACCCCTCCACTTT
TRBV27	TRBJ1-6	once	.	CASSPIPGNSPLHF	TGTGCCAGCAGCCCTATCCCAGGAAATTCACCCCTCCACTTT
TRBV6-1	TRBJ1-1	.	.	CASSEALFRQNTEAFF	TGTGCCAGCAGTGAAGCATTGTTCAGGCAGAACACTGAAGCTTTCTTT
TRBV6-5	TRBJ1-5	.	TRBD1	CASSSDRGLRNQPQHF	TGTGCCAGCAGTTCCGACAGGGGCCTTCGAAATCAGCCCCAGCATTTT
TRBV30	TRBJ1-3	.	TRBD1	CAWASDRGNTIYF	TGTGCCTGGGCCTCGGACAGGGGTAACACCATATATTTT
TRBV6-2/TRBV6-3	TRBJ1-1	.	.	CASSFGAPNTEAFF	TGTGCCAGCAGTTTCGGGGCGCCGAACACTGAAGCTTTCTTT
TRBV4-1	TRBJ2-7	.	.	CASSQERAGRTYEQYF	TGCGCCAGCAGCCAAGAACGTGCAGGGAGGACCTACGAGCAGTACTTC